This paragraph reports one TCR beta chain. Its antigen is not identified. Naive CD8 cells lacked CD45RO and underwent positive selection for CCR7, leaving out terminally differentiated effector memory CD45RA+ cells. The sample comes from a study of shared clonotypes between healthy human individuals. Overall study results and limits: Sequencing depth was a factor that was expected to affect clonotype sharing among donors. Naive subsets typically showed greater estimated richness than memory subsets.

Looked up from germline, CDR1 is LNHNV and CDR2 is YYDKDF (reference sequence). The CDR3 loop spans 14 amino acids. Trimming took off 6 bases at V and 6 bases at J, with 17 bases between the two ends. Replicate PCRs for sorted subsets used approximately 190 ng DNA; this equaled about 30,000 T cell genomes. The repertoire was sequenced with immunoSEQ multiplex PCR; TCRdb's copy has only in-frame clones and lacks some. Counted here are around 2,000,000 clones, 90% to 95% occurring once; the ten biggest clones make up under 2%. The sample comprised naive CD8+ T cells from PBMCs. The TCR comes from a man aged 18 to 30 in good health. Some clones in this sample may be carry-over from other donors' samples. V usage is TRBV15 and J usage is TRBJ1-1; no reliable D call. The CDR3 DNA is TGTGCCACCAGGCGCGACCTACGTGAGGCTGAAGCTTTCTTT. Its protein is CATRRDLREAEAFF.